This T cell receptor (beta chain) emerged from a study of T cell changes during pregnancy in multiple sclerosis. Measured with immunoSEQ multiplex PCR; TCRdb has only the in-frame clones, and not every one. The sample lists some 56,000 clones, 92% seen once, with 0.64% in the top ten. The receptor was derived from a female donor with multiple sclerosis, enrolled in a pregnancy study. The sequenced sample was CD4+ T cells from peripheral blood mononuclear cells, obtained after pregnancy.

The CDR3 sequence: CASSLAPSGILYEQYF. CDR3 DNA sequence: TGTGCCAGCAGCTTAGCCCCTAGCGGGATCCTTTACGAGCAGTACTTC. The V and J genes are TRBV7-2 and TRBJ2-7; 9 bases line up with TRBD2. CDR1 SGHTA and CDR2 FQGNSA come from the germline V gene. With V trimmed by 0 bases and J by 4 bases, 7 bases remained unmatched. This CDR3 has 16 residues.